Many counts were recorded for the clone carrying this T cell receptor beta chain. Amplified TCR beta CDR3 regions derived from RNA transcripts. Primed by the HTBI set, a first-round RT-PCR was run on the TCR CDR3. TCRdb re-called the multiplex PCR reads through MiXCR, storing one row per CDR3 protein. The sample carries some 510,000 distinct CDR3 sequences, about a fifth recorded once. These data originate in a study of T cells in Graves' hyperthyroidism and ophthalmopathy. After removal of 0 bases from V and 5 bases from J, the junction contained 6 bases not matched to a gene. Germline V gene sequence: CDR1 MNHEY, CDR2 SVGAGI. The length of the CDR3 is 15 residues.

Specimen: blood. The V and J genes are TRBV6-5 and TRBJ2-5; TRBD2 matches 7 bases. The TCR was taken from a young man with Graves' hyperthyroidism. The CDR3 DNA follows: TGTGCCAGCAGTTACTCGGAGCAGGGAGGGGAGACCCAGTACTTC. Translated, it gives CASSYSEQGGETQYF.